The source of this TCR beta chain is a study of shared clonotypes between healthy human individuals. Study-wide results and caveats: Tissue TCR repertoires likely differ from these blood-only repertoires.

Deep-level assay runs were performed. The data were produced by immunoSEQ multiplex PCR, yet TCRdb's version contains in-frame clones alone and is incomplete. The sample carries over 2,000,000 clones, roughly 95% recorded once. The naive CD8 subset, CD45RO-negative cells positively selected for CCR7, excluded terminally differentiated effector memory CD45RA+ cells. Note on this clone: What it recognizes is unknown.

V gave up 3 bases and J gave up 8 bases; unmatched junction bases: 10. The CDR3 is 15 residues long. The germline gives CDR1 MNHEY, CDR2 SMNVEV (reference sequence). The TCR was taken from a young man in good health. Some clones in this sample may be carry-over from other donors' samples. The material sequenced was naive CD8+ T cells from PBMCs. The chain carries TRBV27 and TRBJ2-3, with 8 bases identical to TRBD2. The CDR3 DNA follows: TGTGCCAGCAGTTTGGGGACTAGAGGTATCGGTACGCAGTATTTT. Translated, it gives CASSLGTRGIGTQYF.